This passage covers 17 T cell receptor beta chains from one sample sequenced in a study of T cells in Graves' hyperthyroidism and ophthalmopathy. TCR beta CDR3 sequences were amplified from RNA transcripts. With the HTBI primer set, the TCR CDR3 went through a first round of RT-PCR. MiXCR, applied by TCRdb to the multiplex PCR reads, yields one record per CDR3 protein. The sample lists hundreds of thousands of distinct CDR3 sequences, 35% to 40% occurring once. The specimen was blood. The receptors were gathered from a man between 18 and 29 years old with Graves' hyperthyroidism.

In its sample, this clonotype was seen a few times. J is TRBJ2-7 and V is TRBV20-1; D not resolved. Per germline, CDR1 DFQATT and CDR2 SNEGSKA (reference sequence). CDR3 length: 14 residues. V lost 1 base, J lost 2 bases, and 12 bases lay in between. DNA of the CDR3: TGCAGTGCTAGAGGACGCTATCTGACCTACGAGCAGTACTTC. This gives the protein CSARGRYLTYEQYF.

The sample holds a few counts of this clonotype. In DNA, the CDR3 is TGTGCCAGCAGCTTCGGCATGAGCGGCTCCTACGAGCAGTACTTC. This codes for CASSFGMSGSYEQYF. The J gene is TRBJ2-7, the V gene TRBV13; the D gene is possibly TRBD2 (5 bases). Per the germline V gene, CDR1 is PRHDT and CDR2 is FYEKMQ (reference sequence). Trimming took 3 bases from V and 0 from J, leaving 12 bases between them. The CDR3 is 15 residues long.

The gene calls are TRBV5-1 and TRBJ1-1; 7 nucleotides match TRBD1. This CDR3 is built from 13 residues. CDR1 and CDR2 (germline): SGHRS, YFSETQ. The trim removed 4 bases at V and 7 bases at J, leaving 7 bases unmatched. CDR3 DNA: TGCGCCAGCAGCCCTACGGGACAGATTGAAGCTTTCTTT. This encodes CASSPTGQIEAFF.

This clonotype showed up just a few times. The V call is TRBV7-8, the J call TRBJ2-7; 10 bases fit TRBD1. Germline-derived CDR1 and CDR2 are SGHVS and FQNEAQ. CDR3 length: 16 amino acids. Unmatched junction bases numbered 9, after V lost 5 bases and J lost 2 bases. CDR3 DNA: TGTGCCAGCAGCCGTAGACAGGGGGCGGGCGCCTACGAGCAGTACTTC. This translates into CASSRRQGAGAYEQYF.

This clonotype was seen many times. This chain connects TRBV7-2 to TRBJ2-7; D possibly uses TRBD1 or TRBD2 (5 bases each). V lost 5 bases, J lost 6 bases, and 17 bases lay in between. The CDR3 extends over 14 amino acids. Per the germline V gene, CDR1 is SGHTA and CDR2 is FQGNSA. The CDR3: CASSPRDGHGEQYF. CDR3 in DNA: TGTGCCAGCAGCCCCAGGGACGGGCATGGCGAGCAGTACTTC.

The V call is TRBV5-8, the J call TRBJ2-7; D is ambiguous. The CDR3 is 15 amino acids. Germline CDR1 SGHTS, CDR2 YDEGEE. V lost 2 bases and J 3 bases, leaving 15 bases between the germline ends. The CDR3 here is CASSFQIVENYEQYF. The CDR3 DNA sequence: TGTGCCAGCAGCTTTCAGATTGTTGAGAACTACGAGCAGTACTTC.

The gene calls are TRBV29-1 and TRBJ1-4; TRBD1 aligns across 10 bases. CDR1 and CDR2 from the germline V gene are SQVTM and ANQGSEA. Losses at the gene ends were 4 bases for V and 7 bases for J; bases not matched to a gene: 3. The CDR3 is made up of 13 amino acids. The CDR3 bases are TGCAGCGTTGGTAGGACAGGGGGTGAAAAACTGTTTTTT. Its translation is CSVGRTGGEKLFF.

V usage is TRBV7-9 and J usage is TRBJ2-2; D not certain. Germline CDR1 reads SEHNR; CDR2 reads FQNEAQ (reference sequence). The CDR3 contains 12 residues. V lost 5 bases and J lost 7, with 8 bases in between. CDR3 DNA sequence: TGTGCCAGCAGCGCGTTTATCGGGGAGCTGTTTTTT. Its translation is CASSAFIGELFF. Combining the CDR3 with reference TRBV7-9 and TRBJ2-2 gives the whole variable domain DTGVSQNPRHKITKRGQNVTFRCDPISEHNRLYWYRQTLGQGPEFLTYFQNEAQLEKSRLLSDRFSAERPKGSFSTLEIQRTEQGDSAMYLCASSAFIGELFFGEGSRLTVL.

This clonotype was found many times. The genes are TRBV29-1 and TRBJ2-5, with D possibly TRBD1 on 5 matching bases. Germline values: CDR1 SQVTM, CDR2 ANQGSEA. The V end lost 4 bases, the J end lost 2 bases, and 8 bases lay between the germline ends. The CDR3 length is 12 residues. CDR3 in amino acids: CSVVAGQETQYF. The CDR3 DNA reads as TGCAGCGTTGTCGCAGGGCAAGAGACCCAGTACTTC.

This chain links TRBV4-1 with TRBJ1-1; 9 nucleotides align to TRBD1. The CDR3 runs to 14 residues. The junction had 0 bases not matched to a gene; V was cut back by 2 bases and J by 2 bases. Germline lookup yields CDR1 MGHRA and CDR2 YSYEKL. CDR3 DNA: TGCGCCAGCAGCCAAACAGGGGGCAACACTGAAGCTTTCTTT. Translating gives CASSQTGGNTEAFF.

This clonotype came up a few times. The rearrangement joins TRBV7-3 to TRBJ2-2; D might be TRBD1 (6 bases). Trimming shortened V by 3 bases and J by 7 bases, and 9 bases separated the two germline ends. The germline gives CDR1 SGHTA, CDR2 FQGTGA. The CDR3 loop spans 13 amino acids. The CDR3 DNA sequence: TGTGCCAGCAGCTTCACAGGGAGCGGGGAGCTGTTTTTT. It translates to CASSFTGSGELFF.

The chain recombines TRBV30 with TRBJ1-5; D not certain. Trimming took off 0 bases at V and 5 bases at J, with 5 bases between the two ends. This CDR3 contains 12 residues. CDR1 GTSNPN and CDR2 SVGIG come from the germline V gene (reference sequence). CDR3 in amino acids: CAWSVNHQPQHF. CDR3 DNA: TGTGCCTGGAGTGTGAATCATCAGCCCCAGCATTTT.

On this clonotype: This may arise from a read error, as a much more abundant clone is one base away. V gene TRBV20-1 combines with J gene TRBJ2-5, with 7 bases lining up with TRBD2. The CDR3 consists of 13 residues. Trimming removed 3 bases from V and 9 bases from J; junction bases left unmatched: 10. Germline loops: CDR1 DFQATT, CDR2 SNEGSKA (reference sequence). The CDR3: CSARGTGREAQYF. The CDR3 DNA sequence: TGCAGTGCTAGGGGGACGGGGAGGGAGGCCCAGTACTTC.

This clonotype showed up just a few times. The chain combines TRBV20-1 with TRBJ1-5; 9 nucleotides match TRBD1. Germline V gene data show CDR1 as DFQATT and CDR2 as SNEGSKA (reference sequence). The CDR3 is 16 residues long. Germline trimming cut 2 bases from V and 5 bases from J; bases unmatched to any gene: 10. CDR3 residues: CSARSGTGPLHQPQHF. The CDR3 DNA reads as TGCAGTGCTAGATCAGGGACAGGGCCATTGCATCAGCCCCAGCATTTT.

The V call is TRBV5-1, the J call TRBJ1-1; D might be TRBD1 (5 bases). Germline V gene data show CDR1 as SGHRS and CDR2 as YFSETQ. Trimming stripped 4 bases from V and 8 bases from J, with 18 bases between. The length of the CDR3 is 14 residues. The CDR3 bases are TGCGCCAGCAGCACCTACGCATCGGGGACCGAAGCTTTCTTT. Amino acids: CASSTYASGTEAFF.

This clonotype was found a few times. The chain joins TRBV20-1 to TRBJ1-5; the D is unclear. Per germline, CDR1 DFQATT and CDR2 SNEGSKA (reference sequence). The length of the CDR3 is 13 residues. The V end lost 5 bases, the J end lost 0 bases, and 8 bases lay between the germline ends. The CDR3 DNA reads as TGCAGTGCTTCGACAAATAGCAATCAGCCCCAGCATTTT. Translating gives CSASTNSNQPQHF.

About this clonotype: A much larger clone lies one base from this, so it may be a read error. The rearrangement joins TRBV20-1 to TRBJ2-5; D uncertain. The length of the CDR3 is 12 residues. The germline gives CDR1 DFQATT, CDR2 SNEGSKA (reference sequence). Written as DNA, the CDR3 is TGCAGTGCTAGAGGGGTGCGAGAGACCAAGTACTTC. It specifies CSARGVRETKYF.